Listed here is a single T cell receptor (beta chain). Trimming removed 1 base from V and 4 bases from J, with 5 bases in between. CDR1 SGHAT and CDR2 FQNNGV come from the germline V gene. CDR3 length: 12 residues. The patients serving as multiple sclerosis controls were treatment-naive. They had stable or active relapsing-remitting disease and fulfilled revised McDonald criteria. Negative isolation yielded CD8+ and CD4+ T cells; FACS enriched TEMRA cells. These data originate in a study of CD8 T cells in Susac syndrome. RNA amounts of roughly 0.45 to 1 ug underwent reverse transcription with random hexamers. TCRdb processed the immunoSEQ multiplex PCR reads anew with MiXCR; each CDR3 protein has one entry. The sample has 250,000 to 350,000 distinct CDR3 sequences, about 90% seen once.

The genes are TRBV11-2 and TRBJ2-7, with D hard to call. Input material: CD4+ T cells from PBMCs. This TCR derives from a human donor with multiple sclerosis. CDR3 in amino acids: CASSLGLYEQYF. The CDR3 region has the DNA TGTGCCAGCAGCTTAGGTTTGTACGAGCAGTACTTC. Full variable domain (outside the CDR3, taken from reference TRBV11-2 and TRBJ2-7): EAGVAQSPRYKIIEKRQSVAFWCNPISGHATLYWYQQILGQGPKLLIQFQNNGVVDDSQLPKDRFSAERLKGVDSTLKIQPAKLEDSAVYLCASSLGLYEQYFGPGTRLTVT.